The 27 T cell receptor beta chains in this list originate from one sample, sequenced in a study of radiation and T cells in renal cell carcinoma (dated by TCRdb to the early 2020s). In light of the paper, this sample's time point label describes: baseline pretreatment blood. The sample's treatment or condition label, in plain terms: 15 Gy SBRT to primary tumor, nephrectomy 4 weeks later. Libraries were made using the immunoSEQ multiplex PCR assay. TCRdb carries this immuneACCESS record with in-frame sequences only. Its versions omit some clonotypes, under half of them owing to an unresolved V gene in the studies checked, with the rest unexplained. The sample contains some 150,000 clones, less than 90% of them found a single time. The top ten clonotypes cover around a quarter of the sample. The sample consisted of blood, taken from a patient whose treatment included radiotherapy and nephrectomy. These receptors were collected from a woman in her fifties or sixties with renal cell carcinoma.

The rearrangement links TRBV20-1 to TRBJ2-1; D is undetermined. Trimming took off 2 bases at V and 5 bases at J, with 4 bases between the two ends. CDR3 size: 11 residues. CDR1 and CDR2 (germline): DFQATT, SNEGSKA (reference sequence). DNA of the CDR3: TGCAGTGCTAGAACAGACAATGAGCAGTTCTTC. Its translation: CSARTDNEQFF.

V gene TRBV5-4 combines with J gene TRBJ2-6; D not resolved. Germline V gene sequence: CDR1 SGHNT, CDR2 YYREEE (reference sequence). The V and J ends lost 4 bases and 1 base respectively, with 15 bases between them. The CDR3 is made up of 17 amino acids. CDR3 coding DNA: TGTGCCAGCAGCACGATCGACGTGGTGTCTGGGGCCAACGTCCTGACTTTC. Translating it yields CASSTIDVVSGANVLTF.

The genes are TRBV5-1 and TRBJ1-2, with D unresolved. Trimming left V 3 bases short and J 0 bases short, with 6 bases between. The CDR3 is made up of 13 amino acids. The germline CDR1 and CDR2 sequences are SGHRS and YFSETQ. The CDR3 reads CASSSTTNYGYTF. CDR3 nucleotide sequence: TGCGCCAGCAGCTCTACTACTAACTATGGCTACACCTTC.

This chain connects TRBV9 to TRBJ2-7; a weak D match, TRBD2 (6 bases). Trimming stripped 4 bases from V and 5 bases from J, with 13 bases between. Germline CDR1 SGDLS, CDR2 YYNGEE. The CDR3 runs 13 residues. The DNA of the CDR3 is TGTGCCAGCAGCTCCCAGGAGGGGCACGAGCAGTACTTC. This translates into CASSSQEGHEQYF.

This sequence joins TRBV30 and TRBJ1-5; D is perhaps TRBD1 (5 bases). The V end was cut by 2 bases, the J end by 1 base, with 12 bases between. Per the germline V gene, CDR1 is GTSNPN and CDR2 is SVGIG (reference sequence). CDR3 size: 15 residues. CDR3 loop: CAWSSNGGSNQPQHF. The CDR3 DNA is TGTGCCTGGAGTAGTAACGGGGGAAGCAATCAGCCCCAGCATTTT.

The chain carries TRBV5-4 and TRBJ2-3, with 7 bases identical to TRBD1. The CDR3 has 14 amino acids. V was pared by 7 bases and J by 2 bases, with 7 bases of the junction left unmatched. Germline assignment: CDR1 SGHNT and CDR2 YYREEE (reference sequence). CDR3 nucleotides: TGTGCCAGCGGTCCAGGGGGTATCACAGATACGCAGTATTTT. It codes for CASGPGGITDTQYF.

V gene TRBV6-6 combines with J gene TRBJ1-1; D possibly corresponds to TRBD1 (6 bases). The CDR3 runs to 12 residues. With 5 bases removed from V and 11 bases from J, the gap between germline ends came to 15 bases. Germline V gene lookup returns CDR1 MNHNY and CDR2 SVGAGI (reference sequence). CDR3 sequence: CASSGPQGYAFF. DNA of the CDR3: TGTGCCAGCAGTGGACCACAGGGATATGCTTTCTTT.

The chain uses TRBV4-3 and TRBJ1-1; no reliable D call. The CDR3 contains 14 residues. CDR1 is LGHNA and CDR2 is YSLEER in the germline V gene. With 1 base removed from V and 4 bases from J, the gap between germline ends came to 10 bases. The CDR3 bases are TGCGCCAGCAGCCAAGTTGGTCGGGGCACTGAAGCTTTCTTT. Encoded protein: CASSQVGRGTEAFF.

The chain is built from TRBV19 and TRBJ2-3, with unresolved D. Trimming took 4 bases from V and 3 from J, leaving 8 bases between them. Germline CDR1 reads LNHDA; CDR2 reads SQIVND (reference sequence). This CDR3 is 13 amino acids long. CDR3 region: CASSTLTTDTQYF. The CDR3 nucleotides read TGTGCCAGTAGTACTCTTACGACAGATACGCAGTATTTT.

This sequence joins TRBV5-1 and TRBJ1-1, with no clear D. CDR1 is SGHRS, CDR2 YFSETQ, per germline. The length of the CDR3 is 14 residues. V was pared by 4 bases and J by 1 base, with 11 bases between. CDR3 nucleotide sequence: TGCGCCAGCAGCCTTGGGTCGGGGAACACTGAAGCTTTCTTT. Protein product: CASSLGSGNTEAFF.

The rearrangement joins TRBV5-6 to TRBJ2-7; 8 bases are a match to TRBD1. The CDR3 loop spans 14 amino acids. Germline loops: CDR1 SGHDT, CDR2 YYEEEE. The J segment lost 6 bases and the V segment lost 0 bases, leaving 5 bases of the junction unmatched. CDR3 nucleotides: TGTGCCAGCAGCTTGGGGGCAGGGGGCTCCGAGCAGTACTTC. Translated: CASSLGAGGSEQYF.

The chain links TRBV2 to TRBJ1-2, with unresolved D. Trimming stripped 4 bases from V and 5 bases from J, with 8 bases between. This CDR3 is 12 amino acids long. The germline CDR1 and CDR2 sequences are SNHLY and FYNNEI. In DNA, the CDR3 is TGTGCCAGCAGTGGTCCAGATTATGGCTACACCTTC. Protein sequence: CASSGPDYGYTF.

The rearrangement links TRBV5-1 to TRBJ2-7, with TRBD2 matching 9 bases. The V gene end was trimmed by 0 bases and the J gene end by 2 bases; junction bases not matched to a gene: 6. The CDR3 has 16 residues. From germline, CDR1 is SGHRS and CDR2 YFSETQ. In DNA, the CDR3 is TGCGCCAGCAGCTTGGGAGCTAGCGGGGAGACCTACGAGCAGTACTTC. Its translation is CASSLGASGETYEQYF.

The chain carries TRBV9 and TRBJ2-3; 8 bases align to TRBD1. CDR3 size: 15 residues. CDR1 and CDR2 from the germline V gene are SGDLS and YYNGEE. V lost 0 bases and J lost 1; bases outside the gene matches: 1. The CDR3 DNA reads as TGTGCCAGCAGCGTAGTGGGACAGGGCACAGATACGCAGTATTTT. Protein: CASSVVGQGTDTQYF. The whole variable domain, remainder taken from reference TRBV9 and TRBJ2-3, is DSGVTQTPKHLITATGQRVTLRCSPRSGDLSVYWYQQSLDQGLQFLIQYYNGEERAKGNILERFSAQQFPDLHSELNLSSLELGDSALYFCASSVVGQGTDTQYFGPGTRLTVL.

This chain joins TRBV6-5 and TRBJ1-2, with TRBD1 identical over 7 bases. This CDR3 region has 14 residues. CDR1 MNHEY and CDR2 SVGAGI come from the germline V gene. Trimming at V came to 6 bases and at J to 2 bases, leaving 6 bases not matched to a gene. The CDR3 nucleotides are TGTGCCAGCAGGGGACCACAGGGGAACTATGGCTACACCTTC. It yields the protein CASRGPQGNYGYTF.

The chain links TRBV5-1 to TRBJ2-7, with D tentatively TRBD1 or TRBD2 (5 bases each). CDR3 length: 14 residues. The germline CDR1 and CDR2 sequences are SGHRS and YFSETQ. The germline V and J ends were trimmed by 3 bases and 6 bases, with 16 bases remaining between them. For the CDR3, the DNA is TGCGCCAGCAGCTCCCAAGAGGGGCCCTCCGAGCAGTACTTC. This translates into CASSSQEGPSEQYF.

This chain uses TRBV5-4 with TRBJ1-3; TRBD1 agrees at 10 bases. J lost 0 bases, V lost 4 bases, and 7 bases had no gene match. CDR3 length: 17 amino acids. Germline values: CDR1 SGHNT, CDR2 YYREEE (reference sequence). The CDR3 loop reads CASSAGTGDLSGNTIYF. For the CDR3, the DNA is TGTGCCAGCAGCGCCGGGACAGGGGACCTCTCTGGAAACACCATATATTTT.

The genes are TRBV5-3 and TRBJ2-7; tentatively, D is TRBD1 or TRBD2 (5 bases each). TRBV5-3 is an open reading frame, and its role is uncertain. The CDR3 totals 14 residues. With 2 bases removed from V and 7 bases from J, the gap between germline ends came to 16 bases. CDR3 coding DNA: TGTGCCAGAAGCTTTTTTAGGGATGGGGGAGAGCAGTACTTC. Its protein product is CARSFFRDGGEQYF.

V and J are TRBV9 and TRBJ1-1; D perhaps matches TRBD1 (5 bases). Germline V gene data show CDR1 as SGDLS and CDR2 as YYNGEE. This CDR3 has 15 amino acids. Trimming removed 0 bases at V and 3 bases at J, with 12 bases between. The CDR3, as DNA: TGTGCCAGCAGCGTAGACGAGGGGCCGGACACTGAAGCTTTCTTT. Translating it yields CASSVDEGPDTEAFF.

A single count supports this clone. The V gene is TRBV9, the J gene TRBJ1-2; D is unclear. Germline-derived CDR1 and CDR2 are SGDLS and YYNGEE. CDR3 size: 13 residues. V was cut by 1 base and J by 3 bases, with 7 bases left in between. The CDR3 is CASSVPGDYGYTF. CDR3 nucleotides: TGTGCCAGCAGCGTACCCGGTGACTATGGCTACACCTTC.

V gene TRBV6-5 combines with J gene TRBJ2-5; perhaps TRBD1 as D (5 bases). V dropped 5 bases and J dropped 10 bases, with 11 bases sitting between them. Germline V CDR1 and CDR2: MNHEY, SVGAGI. CDR3 length equals 11 residues. In DNA, the CDR3 is TGTGCCAGCAGTGATCAGGGTTACCAGTACTTC. Translation: CASSDQGYQYF.

The chain recombines TRBV4-3 with TRBJ2-3, with TRBD1 identical over 11 bases. The V segment lost 3 bases and the J segment 7 bases; nucleotides outside the gene matches: 9. The CDR3 covers 16 residues. Per germline, CDR1 LGHNA and CDR2 YSLEER. CDR3 DNA: TGCGCCAGCAGCCATACCGGGACAGGGGGTTTGAATACGCAGTATTTT. This encodes CASSHTGTGGLNTQYF.

In its sample, this clone was seen a few times. The chain employs TRBV11-2 and TRBJ1-2, with 9 bases aligning to TRBD1. V lost 5 bases and J lost 4; bases outside the gene matches: 11. Germline CDR1 reads SGHAT; CDR2 reads FQNNGV. The CDR3 runs 16 residues. CDR3 nucleotide sequence: TGTGCCAGCAGCCCTCAGGAAGGGACAGGGATCTATGGCTACACCTTC. It encodes CASSPQEGTGIYGYTF. The full variable domain, rest sourced from reference TRBV11-2 and TRBJ1-2, is EAGVAQSPRYKIIEKRQSVAFWCNPISGHATLYWYQQILGQGPKLLIQFQNNGVVDDSQLPKDRFSAERLKGVDSTLKIQPAKLEDSAVYLCASSPQEGTGIYGYTFGSGTRLTVV.

The rearrangement links TRBV9 to TRBJ2-1; D unclear. Germline CDR1 reads SGDLS; CDR2 reads YYNGEE. V lost 0 bases and J 6 bases, leaving 10 bases between the germline ends. This CDR3 is 14 amino acids long. The CDR3 DNA follows: TGTGCCAGCAGCGTAGCGGCAGTTTCCAATGAGCAGTTCTTC. It translates to CASSVAAVSNEQFF.

V usage is TRBV14 and J usage is TRBJ2-1, with D unclear. CDR3 size: 13 residues. CDR1 and CDR2 (germline): SGHDN, FVKESK. V was cut by 0 bases and J by 9 bases, with 9 bases left in between. CDR3 DNA sequence: TGTGCCAGCAGCCAAGACTGGGCTAGTGAGCAGTTCTTC. The encoded protein is CASSQDWASEQFF.

The chain combines TRBV28 with TRBJ1-1, with a tentative D call TRBD1 (5 bases). Germline CDR1 MDHEN, CDR2 SYDVKM. V was trimmed by 2 bases and J by 4 bases, leaving 14 bases between them. The CDR3 contains 15 residues. The CDR3 spells CASSLPGIGATEAFF. The CDR3 DNA reads TGTGCCAGCAGTTTACCCGGCATAGGGGCCACTGAAGCTTTCTTT.

The chain joins TRBV10-3 to TRBJ1-5, with D uncertain. CDR1 ENHRY and CDR2 SYGVKD come from the germline V gene. V lost 2 bases and J lost 1, with 9 bases in between. CDR3 length: 15 amino acids. The CDR3 DNA reads as TGTGCCATCAGTGAGGAGACGTCAAGCAATCAGCCCCAGCATTTT. Its protein is CAISEETSSNQPQHF.